A single sample is the source of the 14 T cell receptor beta chains below, sequenced in a study of T cell responses to AZD1222 COVID-19 vaccine. Clones were sequenced by immunoSEQ multiplex PCR, and TCRdb holds only the in-frame ones, with some missing. Here the sample spans approximately 90,000 clones, 80% to 90% being singletons. The sample here was peripheral blood, taken on day 0 of AZD1222 vaccination. These receptors all come from an adult in good health.

This clone was counted a single time. The chain couples TRBV2 to TRBJ1-5; no definite D call. The CDR3 runs 13 residues. Per the germline V gene, CDR1 is SNHLY and CDR2 is FYNNEI. With 1 base removed from V and 4 bases from J, the gap between germline ends came to 5 bases. The chain's CDR3 is CASSEENNQPQHF. As DNA, the CDR3 is TGTGCCAGCAGTGAAGAGAATAATCAGCCCCAGCATTTT.

This chain uses TRBV11-2 with TRBJ2-6, with 9 bases that match TRBD1. With V trimmed by 8 bases and J by 3 bases, 5 bases remained unmatched. The V gene's germline CDR1 is SGHAT and CDR2 FQNNGV. The CDR3 spans 15 residues. The CDR3 spells CASGTGLNGANVLTF. CDR3 DNA sequence: TGTGCCAGCGGGACAGGGCTGAATGGGGCCAACGTCCTGACTTTC.

This clone was seen just once. The chain combines TRBV27 with TRBJ2-3; tentatively, D is TRBD2 (6 bases). The CDR3 length is 17 residues. The germline CDR1 and CDR2 sequences are MNHEY and SMNVEV (reference sequence). With 11 bases removed from V and 4 bases from J, the gap between germline ends came to 28 bases. The CDR3 DNA reads TGTGCCCCTACCCCCCAAGACCTTAGCGGTAGCGCAGATACGCAGTATTTT. Amino acid sequence: CAPTPQDLSGSADTQYF.

The V call is TRBV5-1, the J call TRBJ1-5; 7 nucleotides line up with TRBD1. Unmatched junction bases numbered 2, after V lost 1 base and J lost 1 base. The CDR3 sequence is 15 residues long. CDR1 is SGHRS, CDR2 YFSETQ, per germline. The CDR3, as DNA: TGCGCCAGCAGCTTGACAGGGGAAAGCAATCAGCCCCAGCATTTT. Its protein is CASSLTGESNQPQHF. The whole variable domain, filled in from reference TRBV5-1 and TRBJ1-5, reads KAGVTQTPRYLIKTRGQQVTLSCSPISGHRSVSWYQQTPGQGLQFLFEYFSETQRNKGNFPGRFSGRQFSNSRSEMNVSTLELGDSALYLCASSLTGESNQPQHFGDGTRLSIL.

The gene calls are TRBV2 and TRBJ2-1; perhaps TRBD2 as D (5 bases). V was cut by 0 bases and J by 10 bases, with 13 bases left in between. The CDR3 loop spans 14 amino acids. The germline V gene has CDR1 SNHLY and CDR2 FYNNEI. Written as DNA, the CDR3 is TGTGCCAGCAGTGAAGCGCGGTCTAGCAGCGAGCAGTTCTTC. Translation gives CASSEARSSSEQFF.

The rearrangement joins TRBV29-1 to TRBJ1-2; 9 nucleotides align to TRBD1. Germline-derived CDR1 and CDR2 are SQVTM and ANQGSEA. The CDR3 covers 14 residues. V dropped 7 bases and J dropped 4; count of bases not matched to a gene: 10. The CDR3 region has the DNA TGCAGCGCTACCCCCACAGGGGGCGCCTATGGCTACACCTTC. This encodes CSATPTGGAYGYTF. The complete variable domain, with remaining parts taken from reference TRBV29-1 and TRBJ1-2, reads SAVISQKPSRDICQRGTSLTIQCQVDSQVTMMFWYRQQPGQSLTLIATANQGSEATYESGFVIDKFPISRPNLTFSTLTVSNMSPEDSSIYLCSATPTGGAYGYTFGSGTRLTVV.

This chain links TRBV2 with TRBJ2-3; 12 positions agree with TRBD1. CDR1 and CDR2 from the germline V gene are SNHLY and FYNNEI. This CDR3 is built from 15 residues. Trimming at V came to 5 bases and at J to 1 base, leaving 1 base not matched to a gene. CDR3 protein: CASSRDRGRTDTQYF. Written as DNA, the CDR3 is TGTGCCAGCAGTCGGGACAGGGGGCGCACAGATACGCAGTATTTT.

The chain employs TRBV5-4 and TRBJ2-2; D is possibly TRBD2 (5 bases). CDR1 and CDR2 from the germline V gene are SGHNT and YYREEE (reference sequence). V was pared by 1 base and J by 4 bases, with 8 bases between. The CDR3 is made up of 14 amino acids. The CDR3 reads CASSLMGSTGELFF. The CDR3 DNA sequence: TGTGCCAGCAGCTTGATGGGGAGCACCGGGGAGCTGTTTTTT. Based on the CDR3 plus reference TRBV5-4 and TRBJ2-2, the full variable domain is ETGVTQSPTHLIKTRGQQVTLRCSSQSGHNTVSWYQQALGQGPQFIFQYYREEENGRGNFPPRFSGLQFPNYSSELNVNALELDDSALYLCASSLMGSTGELFFGEGSRLTVL.

The V and J genes are TRBV19 and TRBJ1-1; D is perhaps TRBD1 (6 bases). Trimming removed 4 bases at V and 1 base at J, with 13 bases between. Looked up from germline, CDR1 is LNHDA and CDR2 is SQIVND (reference sequence). The CDR3 has 15 amino acids. The CDR3 region has the DNA TGTGCCAGTAGTACTCTAACAGGGACGAACACTGAAGCTTTCTTT. Residues: CASSTLTGTNTEAFF.

There are a few counts of this clone. The V and J genes are TRBV4-1 and TRBJ1-1; 8 bases line up with TRBD1. CDR3 length: 16 residues. J lost 0 bases, V lost 3 bases, and 6 bases had no gene match. Germline assignment: CDR1 MGHRA and CDR2 YSYEKL. The CDR3 loop reads CASSQGRTGLNTEAFF. CDR3 DNA: TGCGCCAGCAGCCAGGGTAGGACAGGGTTGAACACTGAAGCTTTCTTT.

The chain employs TRBV28 and TRBJ1-3; 9 bases are shared with TRBD1. V was pared by 6 bases and J by 7 bases, with 10 bases of the junction left unmatched. The CDR3 runs 15 residues. The germline V gene encodes CDR1 MDHEN and CDR2 SYDVKM. The CDR3 loop is CASSPTGQGRNTIYF. In DNA, the CDR3 is TGTGCCAGCAGCCCGACGGGACAGGGTAGGAACACCATATATTTT.

This chain connects TRBV14 to TRBJ2-7, with D tentatively TRBD2 (5 bases). CDR3 size: 14 residues. Germline CDR1 and CDR2: SGHDN and FVKESK. Deletions cut 1 base from V and 6 bases from J, with 13 bases between. The CDR3 loop reads CASSQVYGVLEQYF. The DNA of the CDR3 is TGTGCCAGCAGCCAAGTTTACGGGGTACTCGAGCAGTACTTC.

The V and J genes are TRBV25-1 and TRBJ2-2; 14 bases line up with TRBD2. CDR1 MGHDK and CDR2 SYGVNS come from the germline V gene. The CDR3 has 17 amino acids. Trimming removed 3 bases from V and 7 bases from J; junction bases left unmatched: 7. The CDR3 sequence is CASSEPGLAGAGGELFF. The CDR3 DNA reads as TGTGCCAGCAGTGAGCCGGGACTAGCGGGAGCCGGCGGGGAGCTGTTTTTT.

The chain employs TRBV5-4 and TRBJ2-1; D is ambiguous. This CDR3 has 14 residues. V was trimmed by 0 bases and J by 7 bases, leaving 11 bases between them. Per germline, CDR1 SGHNT and CDR2 YYREEE (reference sequence). The CDR3 reads CASSLGYERNEQFF. For the CDR3, the DNA is TGTGCCAGCAGCTTGGGCTATGAGAGGAATGAGCAGTTCTTC.